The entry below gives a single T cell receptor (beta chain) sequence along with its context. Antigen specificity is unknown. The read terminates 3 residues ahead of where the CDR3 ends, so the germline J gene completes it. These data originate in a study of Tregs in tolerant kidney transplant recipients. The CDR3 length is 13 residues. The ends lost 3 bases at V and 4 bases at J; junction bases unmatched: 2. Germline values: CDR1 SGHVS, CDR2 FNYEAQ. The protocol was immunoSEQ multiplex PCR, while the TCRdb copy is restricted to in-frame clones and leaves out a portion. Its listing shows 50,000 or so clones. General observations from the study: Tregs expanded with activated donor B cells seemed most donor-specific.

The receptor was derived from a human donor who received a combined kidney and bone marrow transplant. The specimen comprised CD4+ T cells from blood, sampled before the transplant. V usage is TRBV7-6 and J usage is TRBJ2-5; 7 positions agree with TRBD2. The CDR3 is CASSLGGGETQYF. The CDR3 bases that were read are TGTGCCAGCAGCTTGGGGGGGGGAGAGACC. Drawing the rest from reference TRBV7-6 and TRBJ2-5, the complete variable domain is GAGVSQSPRYKVTKRGQDVALRCDPISGHVSLYWYRQALGQGPEFLTYFNYEAQQDKSGLPNDRFSAERPEGSISTLTIQRTEQRDSAMYRCASSLGGGETQYFGPGTRLLVL.